The entry that follows covers one TCR beta chain sequence. Its antigen is still unknown. In the ViraFEST assay, antigen-specific CD4+ clonotypes were identified by expansion after peptide-pool stimulation. Following a roughly 9-day culture, CD4+ T cells were purified. Participants received two doses of either the BNT162b2 or mRNA-1273 vaccine. Vaccine recipients lacked prior SARS-CoV-2 infection and had negative nucleocapsid antibodies. Each culture had half its medium swapped for IL-2 medium on days 3 and 7. This entry belongs to a study of vaccination effects on CD4 cells after COVID-19. Whole-study results and caveats: No early post-infection timepoints were available in the study, which also included few convalescent patients. At late timepoints after vaccination, vaccine- and infection-induced clones shrank markedly.

V lost 1 base to trimming and J lost 0 bases; unmatched junction nucleotides: 9. Germline CDR1 reads SGHAT; CDR2 reads FQNNGV. CDR3 length equals 18 residues. The data were produced by immunoSEQ multiplex PCR, yet TCRdb's version contains in-frame clones alone and is incomplete. The sample gives over 50,000 clones, about 80% of which show up once; 1% to 1.5% is in the top ten. The sample consisted of CD4+ T cells from PBMCs cultured with HCoV-229E spike peptides, taken after COVID-19 vaccination. The receptor was isolated from a human donor who received a COVID-19 vaccine. The chain couples TRBV11-2 to TRBJ1-2, with 9 bases lining up with TRBD1. CDR3 amino acids: CASSLAGQGRIANYGYTF. The CDR3 DNA follows: TGTGCCAGCAGCTTAGCCGGACAGGGGCGGATAGCTAACTATGGCTACACCTTC.